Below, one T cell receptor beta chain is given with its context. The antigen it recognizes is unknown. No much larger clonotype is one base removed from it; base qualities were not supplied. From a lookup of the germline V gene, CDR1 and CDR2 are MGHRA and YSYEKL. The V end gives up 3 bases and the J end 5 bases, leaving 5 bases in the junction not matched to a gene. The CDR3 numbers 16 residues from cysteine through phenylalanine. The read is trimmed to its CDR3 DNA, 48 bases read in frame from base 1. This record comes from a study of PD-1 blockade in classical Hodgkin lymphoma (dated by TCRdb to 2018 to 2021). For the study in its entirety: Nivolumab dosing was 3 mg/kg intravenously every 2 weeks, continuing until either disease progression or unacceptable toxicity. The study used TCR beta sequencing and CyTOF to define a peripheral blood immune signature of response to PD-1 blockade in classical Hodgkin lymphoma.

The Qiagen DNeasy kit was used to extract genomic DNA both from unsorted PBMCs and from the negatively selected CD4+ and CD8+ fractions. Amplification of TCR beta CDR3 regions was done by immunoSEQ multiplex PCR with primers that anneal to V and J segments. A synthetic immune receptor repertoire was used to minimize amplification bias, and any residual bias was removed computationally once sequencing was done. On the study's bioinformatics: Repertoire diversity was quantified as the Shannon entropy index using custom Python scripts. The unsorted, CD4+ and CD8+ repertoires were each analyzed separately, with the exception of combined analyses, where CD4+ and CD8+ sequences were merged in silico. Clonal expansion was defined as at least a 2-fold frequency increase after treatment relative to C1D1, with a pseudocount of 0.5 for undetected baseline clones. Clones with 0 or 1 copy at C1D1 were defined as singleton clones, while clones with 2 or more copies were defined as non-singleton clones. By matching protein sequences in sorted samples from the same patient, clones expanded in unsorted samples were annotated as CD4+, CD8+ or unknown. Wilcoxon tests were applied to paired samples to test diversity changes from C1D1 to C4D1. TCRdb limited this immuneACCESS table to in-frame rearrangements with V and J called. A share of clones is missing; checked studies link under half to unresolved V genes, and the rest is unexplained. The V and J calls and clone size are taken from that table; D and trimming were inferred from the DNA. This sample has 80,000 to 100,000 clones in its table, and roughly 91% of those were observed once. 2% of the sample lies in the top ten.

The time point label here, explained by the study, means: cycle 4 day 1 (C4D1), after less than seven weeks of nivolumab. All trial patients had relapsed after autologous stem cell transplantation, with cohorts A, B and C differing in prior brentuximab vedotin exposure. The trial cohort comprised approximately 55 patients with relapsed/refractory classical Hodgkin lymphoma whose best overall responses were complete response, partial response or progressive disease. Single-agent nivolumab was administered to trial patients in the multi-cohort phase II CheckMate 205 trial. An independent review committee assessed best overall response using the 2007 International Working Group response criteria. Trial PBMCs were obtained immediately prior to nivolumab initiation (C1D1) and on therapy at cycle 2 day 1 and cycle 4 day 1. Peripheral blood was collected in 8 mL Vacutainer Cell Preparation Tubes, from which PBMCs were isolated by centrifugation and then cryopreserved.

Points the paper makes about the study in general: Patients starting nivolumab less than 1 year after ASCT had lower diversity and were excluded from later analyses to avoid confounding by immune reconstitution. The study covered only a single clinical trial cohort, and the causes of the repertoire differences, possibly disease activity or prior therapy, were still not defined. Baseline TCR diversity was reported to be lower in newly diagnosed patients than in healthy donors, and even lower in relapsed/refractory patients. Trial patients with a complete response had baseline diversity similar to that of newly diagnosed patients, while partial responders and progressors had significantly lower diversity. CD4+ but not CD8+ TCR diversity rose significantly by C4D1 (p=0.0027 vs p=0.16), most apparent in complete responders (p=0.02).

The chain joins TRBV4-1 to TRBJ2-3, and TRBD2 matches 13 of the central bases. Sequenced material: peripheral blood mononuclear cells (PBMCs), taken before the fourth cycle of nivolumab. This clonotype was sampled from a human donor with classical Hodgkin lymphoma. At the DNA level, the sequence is TGCGCCAGCAGCCAGACTAGCGGGAGGTCAGGAGATACGCAGTATTTT. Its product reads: CASSQTSGRSGDTQYF.